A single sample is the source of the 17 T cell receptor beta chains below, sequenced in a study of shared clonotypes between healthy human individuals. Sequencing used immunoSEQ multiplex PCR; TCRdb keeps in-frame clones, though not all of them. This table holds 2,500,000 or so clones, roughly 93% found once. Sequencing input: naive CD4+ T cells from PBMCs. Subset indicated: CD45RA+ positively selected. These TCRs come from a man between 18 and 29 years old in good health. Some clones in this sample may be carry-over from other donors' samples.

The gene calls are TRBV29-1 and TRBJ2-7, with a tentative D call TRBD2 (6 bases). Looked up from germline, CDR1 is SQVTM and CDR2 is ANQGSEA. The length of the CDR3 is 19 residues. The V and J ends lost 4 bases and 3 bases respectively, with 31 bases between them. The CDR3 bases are TGCAGCGTTGTGTTTTTGGTCAGATCACTGCGGGACGCCAACTACGAGCAGTACTTC. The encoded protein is CSVVFLVRSLRDANYEQYF.

In nucleotides, the CDR3 is TGTGCCAGCAGTGAACCGGGCACCTACGAGCAGTACTTC. It specifies CASSEPGTYEQYF. This chain uses TRBV6-5 with TRBJ2-7; D remains ambiguous. Germline V gives CDR1 MNHEY, CDR2 SVGAGI. The V end was cut by 5 bases, the J end by 2 bases, with 10 bases between. The CDR3 runs to 13 residues.

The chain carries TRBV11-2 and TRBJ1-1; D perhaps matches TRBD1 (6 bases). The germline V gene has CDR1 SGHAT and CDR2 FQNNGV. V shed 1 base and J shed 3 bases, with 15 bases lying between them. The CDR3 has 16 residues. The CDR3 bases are TGTGCCAGCAGCTTAGGCCGCGACAGGCTCCACACTGAAGCTTTCTTT. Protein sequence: CASSLGRDRLHTEAFF.

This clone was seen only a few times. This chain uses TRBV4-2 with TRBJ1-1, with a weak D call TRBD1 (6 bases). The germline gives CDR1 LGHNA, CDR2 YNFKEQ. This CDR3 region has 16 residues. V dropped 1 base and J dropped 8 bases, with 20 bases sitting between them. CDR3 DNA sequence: TGTGCCAGCAGCCAAGCAGCCGGGACGAACCAGGGGGAAGCTTTCTTT. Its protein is CASSQAAGTNQGEAFF.

CDR3 amino acids: CASSEWGGYEQYF. Written as DNA, the CDR3 is TGTGCCAGCAGCGAATGGGGCGGCTACGAGCAGTACTTC. V and J are TRBV9 and TRBJ2-7, with D possibly TRBD1 on 5 matching bases. V lost 3 bases and J lost 3, with 10 bases in between. The CDR3 is made up of 13 amino acids. The germline CDR1 and CDR2 sequences are SGDLS and YYNGEE.

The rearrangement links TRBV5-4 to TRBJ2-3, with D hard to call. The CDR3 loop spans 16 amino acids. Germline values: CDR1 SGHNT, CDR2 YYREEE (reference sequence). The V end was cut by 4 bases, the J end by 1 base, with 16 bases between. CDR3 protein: CASSAHTLSGTDTQYF. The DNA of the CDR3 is TGTGCCAGCAGCGCCCACACCCTCAGCGGCACAGATACGCAGTATTTT.

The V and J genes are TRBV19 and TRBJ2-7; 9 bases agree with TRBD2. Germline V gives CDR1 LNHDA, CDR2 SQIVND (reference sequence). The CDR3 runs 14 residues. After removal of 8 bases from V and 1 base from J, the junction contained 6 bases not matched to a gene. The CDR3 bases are TGTGCCAGTGGGGCGGGAGGGCGTTCCTACGAGCAGTACTTC. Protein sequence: CASGAGGRSYEQYF.

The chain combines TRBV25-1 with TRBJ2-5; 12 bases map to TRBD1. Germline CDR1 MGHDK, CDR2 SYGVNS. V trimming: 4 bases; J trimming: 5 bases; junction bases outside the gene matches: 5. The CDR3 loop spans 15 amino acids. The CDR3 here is CASSGGQGAWETQYF. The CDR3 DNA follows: TGTGCCAGCAGTGGGGGACAGGGGGCTTGGGAGACCCAGTACTTC.

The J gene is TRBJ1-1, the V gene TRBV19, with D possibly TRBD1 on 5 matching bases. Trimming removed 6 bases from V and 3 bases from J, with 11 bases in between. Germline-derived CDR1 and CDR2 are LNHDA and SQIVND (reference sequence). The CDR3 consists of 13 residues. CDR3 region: CASSSRGDTEAFF. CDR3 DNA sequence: TGTGCCAGTAGCTCAAGAGGGGACACTGAAGCTTTCTTT.

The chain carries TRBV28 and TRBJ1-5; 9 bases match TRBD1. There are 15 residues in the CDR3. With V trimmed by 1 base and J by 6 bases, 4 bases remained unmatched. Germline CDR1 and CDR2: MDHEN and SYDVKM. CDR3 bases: TGTGCCAGCAGTTTATCACAGGGGGCGGTTCAGCCCCAGCATTTT. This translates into CASSLSQGAVQPQHF.

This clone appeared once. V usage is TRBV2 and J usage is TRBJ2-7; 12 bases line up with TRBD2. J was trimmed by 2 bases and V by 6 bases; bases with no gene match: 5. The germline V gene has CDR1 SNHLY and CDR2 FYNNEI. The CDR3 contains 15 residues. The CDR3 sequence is CASSLLAGGAYEQYF. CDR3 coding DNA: TGTGCCAGCAGCTTACTAGCGGGAGGAGCCTACGAGCAGTACTTC.

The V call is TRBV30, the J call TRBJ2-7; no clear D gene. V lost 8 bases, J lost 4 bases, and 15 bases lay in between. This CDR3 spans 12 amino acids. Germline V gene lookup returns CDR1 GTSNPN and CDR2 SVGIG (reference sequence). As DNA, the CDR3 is TGTGCCCGTAGTGGATCTGGGTACGAGCAGTACTTC. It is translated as CARSGSGYEQYF.

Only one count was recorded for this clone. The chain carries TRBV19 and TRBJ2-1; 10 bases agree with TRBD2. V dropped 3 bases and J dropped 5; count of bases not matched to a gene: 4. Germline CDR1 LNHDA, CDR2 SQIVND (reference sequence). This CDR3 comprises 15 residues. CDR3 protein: CASSIGLADDNEQFF. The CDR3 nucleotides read TGTGCCAGTAGTATTGGACTAGCGGATGACAATGAGCAGTTCTTC. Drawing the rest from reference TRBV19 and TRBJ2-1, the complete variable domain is DGGITQSPKYLFRKEGQNVTLSCEQNLNHDAMYWYRQDPGQGLRLIYYSQIVNDFQKGDIAEGYSVSREKKESFPLTVTSAQKNPTAFYLCASSIGLADDNEQFFGPGTRLTVL.

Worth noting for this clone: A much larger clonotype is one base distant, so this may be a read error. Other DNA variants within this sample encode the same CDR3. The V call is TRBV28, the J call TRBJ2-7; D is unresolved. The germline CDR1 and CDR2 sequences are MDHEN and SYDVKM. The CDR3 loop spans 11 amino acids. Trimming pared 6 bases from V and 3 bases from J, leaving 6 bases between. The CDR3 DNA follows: TGTGCCAGCAGGTTAAACTACGAGCAGTACTTC. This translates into CASRLNYEQYF.

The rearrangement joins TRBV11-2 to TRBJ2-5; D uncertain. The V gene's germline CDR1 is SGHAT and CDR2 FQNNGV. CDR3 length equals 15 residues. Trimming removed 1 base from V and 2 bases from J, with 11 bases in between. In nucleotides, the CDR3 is TGTGCCAGCAGCTTAGGCCTACCCAGTCAAGAGACCCAGTACTTC. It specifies CASSLGLPSQETQYF.

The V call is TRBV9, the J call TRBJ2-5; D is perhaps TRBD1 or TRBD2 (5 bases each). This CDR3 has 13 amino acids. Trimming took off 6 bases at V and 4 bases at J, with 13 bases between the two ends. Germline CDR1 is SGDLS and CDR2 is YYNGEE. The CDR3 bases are TGTGCCAGCACCCCGGGGACGTCAGAGACCCAGTACTTC. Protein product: CASTPGTSETQYF. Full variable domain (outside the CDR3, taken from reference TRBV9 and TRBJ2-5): DSGVTQTPKHLITATGQRVTLRCSPRSGDLSVYWYQQSLDQGLQFLIQYYNGEERAKGNILERFSAQQFPDLHSELNLSSLELGDSALYFCASTPGTSETQYFGPGTRLLVL.

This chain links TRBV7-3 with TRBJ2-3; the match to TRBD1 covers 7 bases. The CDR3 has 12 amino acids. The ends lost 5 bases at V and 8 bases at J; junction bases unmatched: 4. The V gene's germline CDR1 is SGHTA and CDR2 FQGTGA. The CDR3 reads CASSTGETTQYF. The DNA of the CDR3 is TGTGCCAGCAGCACAGGGGAAACTACGCAGTATTTT.